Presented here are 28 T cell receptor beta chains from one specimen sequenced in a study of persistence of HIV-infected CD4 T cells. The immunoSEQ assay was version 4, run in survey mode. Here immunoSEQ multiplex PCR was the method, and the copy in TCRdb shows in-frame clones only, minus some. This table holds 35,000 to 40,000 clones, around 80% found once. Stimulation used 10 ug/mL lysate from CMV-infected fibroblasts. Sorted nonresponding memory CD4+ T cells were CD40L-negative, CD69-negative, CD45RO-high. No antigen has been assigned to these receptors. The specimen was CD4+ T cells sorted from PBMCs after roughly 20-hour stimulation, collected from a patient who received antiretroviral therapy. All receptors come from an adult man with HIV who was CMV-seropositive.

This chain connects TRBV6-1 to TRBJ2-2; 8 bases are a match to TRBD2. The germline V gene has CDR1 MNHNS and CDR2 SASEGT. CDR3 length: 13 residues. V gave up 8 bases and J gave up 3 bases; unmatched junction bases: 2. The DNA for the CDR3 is TGTGCCAGCGGACTAGCAGACACCGGGGAGCTGTTTTTT. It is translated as CASGLADTGELFF.

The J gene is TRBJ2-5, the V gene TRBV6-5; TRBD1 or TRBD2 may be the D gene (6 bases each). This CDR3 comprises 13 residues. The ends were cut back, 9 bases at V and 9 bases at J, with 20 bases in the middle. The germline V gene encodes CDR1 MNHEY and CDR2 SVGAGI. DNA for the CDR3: TGTGCCAGTTCACCGGGGGCCATGGGGTCCCAGTACTTC. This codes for CASSPGAMGSQYF.

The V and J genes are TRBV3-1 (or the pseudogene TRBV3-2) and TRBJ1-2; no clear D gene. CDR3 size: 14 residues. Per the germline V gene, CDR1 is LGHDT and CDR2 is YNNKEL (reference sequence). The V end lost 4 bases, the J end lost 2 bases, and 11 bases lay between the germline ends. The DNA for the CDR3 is TGTGCCAGCAGCCGCGCGACGGGGAACTATGGCTACACCTTC. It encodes CASSRATGNYGYTF.

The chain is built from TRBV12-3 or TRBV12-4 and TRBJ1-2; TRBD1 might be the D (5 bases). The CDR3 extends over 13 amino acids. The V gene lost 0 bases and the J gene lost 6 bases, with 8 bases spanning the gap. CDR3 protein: CASSLAAGHGYTF. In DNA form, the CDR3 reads TGTGCCAGCAGTTTAGCGGCAGGGCATGGCTACACCTTC.

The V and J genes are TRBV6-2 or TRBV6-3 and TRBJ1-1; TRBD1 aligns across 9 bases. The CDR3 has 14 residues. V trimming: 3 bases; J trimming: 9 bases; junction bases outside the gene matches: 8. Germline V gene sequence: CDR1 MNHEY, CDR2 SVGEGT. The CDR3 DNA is TGTGCCAGCAGTTATTCCGGGACAGGGAGTCAAGCTTTCTTT. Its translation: CASSYSGTGSQAFF.

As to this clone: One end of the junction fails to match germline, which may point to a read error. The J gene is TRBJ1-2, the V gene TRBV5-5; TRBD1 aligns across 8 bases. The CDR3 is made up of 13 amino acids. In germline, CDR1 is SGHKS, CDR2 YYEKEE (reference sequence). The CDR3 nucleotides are TGTGCCAGCAGCTTGATGGAGACAGGGGCCCGACTCTTC. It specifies CASSLMETGARLF.

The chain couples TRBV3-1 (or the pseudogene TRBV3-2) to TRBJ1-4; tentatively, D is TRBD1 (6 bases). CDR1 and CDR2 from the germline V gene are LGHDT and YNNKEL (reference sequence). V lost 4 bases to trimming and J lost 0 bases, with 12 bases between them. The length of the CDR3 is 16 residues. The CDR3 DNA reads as TGTGCCAGCAGCCCAACAGGGCTACCAACTAATGAAAAACTGTTTTTT. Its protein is CASSPTGLPTNEKLFF.

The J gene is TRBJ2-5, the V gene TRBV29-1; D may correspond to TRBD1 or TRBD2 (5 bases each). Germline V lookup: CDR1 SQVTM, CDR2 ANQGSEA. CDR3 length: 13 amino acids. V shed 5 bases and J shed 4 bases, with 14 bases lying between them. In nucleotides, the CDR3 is TGCAGCGTTAGAGGGGCTGGTATAGAGACCCAGTACTTC. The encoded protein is CSVRGAGIETQYF.

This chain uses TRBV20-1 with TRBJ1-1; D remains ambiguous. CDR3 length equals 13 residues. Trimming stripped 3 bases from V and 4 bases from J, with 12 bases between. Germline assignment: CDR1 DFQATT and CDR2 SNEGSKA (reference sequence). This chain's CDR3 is CSASKWQSTEAFF. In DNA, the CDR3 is TGCAGTGCTAGTAAGTGGCAGAGCACTGAAGCTTTCTTT.

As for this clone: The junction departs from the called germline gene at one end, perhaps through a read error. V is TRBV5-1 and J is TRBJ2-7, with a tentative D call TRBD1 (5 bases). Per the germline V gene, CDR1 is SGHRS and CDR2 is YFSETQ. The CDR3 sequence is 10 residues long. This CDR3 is CARYTTDSTF. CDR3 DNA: TGCGCCAGGTATACTACCGACAGTACCTTC.

The CDR3 nucleotides are TGTGCCAGCAGCTTGGAAAAAGGAGTTAATTCACCCCTCCACTTT. Protein: CASSLEKGVNSPLHF. The chain couples TRBV5-4 to TRBJ1-6; D uncertain. The CDR3 consists of 15 residues. The germline CDR1 and CDR2 sequences are SGHNT and YYREEE (reference sequence). V was cut by 0 bases and J by 6 bases, with 10 bases left in between.

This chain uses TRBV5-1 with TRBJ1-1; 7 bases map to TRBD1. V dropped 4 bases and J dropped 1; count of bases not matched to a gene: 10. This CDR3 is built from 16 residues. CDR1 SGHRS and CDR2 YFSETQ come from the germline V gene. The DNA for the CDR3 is TGCGCCAGCAGCCCTACAGGGGAATCGGGGAACACTGAAGCTTTCTTT. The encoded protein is CASSPTGESGNTEAFF. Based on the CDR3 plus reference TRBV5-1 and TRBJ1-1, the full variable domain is KAGVTQTPRYLIKTRGQQVTLSCSPISGHRSVSWYQQTPGQGLQFLFEYFSETQRNKGNFPGRFSGRQFSNSRSEMNVSTLELGDSALYLCASSPTGESGNTEAFFGQGTRLTVV.

The CDR3: CASSQNLLWTGVHEQYF. CDR3 sequence (DNA): TGTGCCAGCAGCCAAAATTTACTGTGGACAGGGGTACACGAGCAGTACTTC. The V gene is TRBV5-6, the J gene TRBJ2-7, with 9 bases lining up with TRBD1. This CDR3 is built from 17 residues. J gave up 5 bases and V 4 bases, and 16 bases lay outside the gene matches. Germline-derived CDR1 and CDR2 are SGHDT and YYEEEE.

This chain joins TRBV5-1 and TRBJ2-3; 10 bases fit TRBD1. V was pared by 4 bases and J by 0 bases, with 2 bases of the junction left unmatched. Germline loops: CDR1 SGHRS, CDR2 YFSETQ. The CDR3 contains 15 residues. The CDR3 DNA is TGCGCCAGCAGCCGACAGGGGGCGAGCACAGATACGCAGTATTTT. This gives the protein CASSRQGASTDTQYF.

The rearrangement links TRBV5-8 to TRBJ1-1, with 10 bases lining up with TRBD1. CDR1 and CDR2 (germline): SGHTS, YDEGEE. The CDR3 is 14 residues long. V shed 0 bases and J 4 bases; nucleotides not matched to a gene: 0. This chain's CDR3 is CASSLGTGGTEAFF. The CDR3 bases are TGTGCCAGCAGCTTGGGGACAGGGGGCACTGAAGCTTTCTTT.

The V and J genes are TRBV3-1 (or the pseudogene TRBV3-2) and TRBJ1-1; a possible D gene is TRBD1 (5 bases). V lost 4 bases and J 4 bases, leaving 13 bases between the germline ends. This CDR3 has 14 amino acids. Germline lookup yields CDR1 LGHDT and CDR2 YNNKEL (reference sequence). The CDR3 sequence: CASSLGERSTEAFF. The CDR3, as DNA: TGTGCCAGCAGCCTGGGGGAAAGAAGCACTGAAGCTTTCTTT.

CDR3 bases: TGTGCCAGCAGGACAGGGGGGAGTTCTATACAGCCCCAGCATTTT. This sequence encodes CASRTGGSSIQPQHF. The genes are TRBV2 and TRBJ1-5; 9 bases line up with TRBD1. The CDR3 runs to 15 residues. V lost 6 bases, J lost 7 bases, and 10 bases stayed unmatched. From germline, CDR1 is SNHLY and CDR2 FYNNEI.

This CDR3 reads CASSASKGEPQHF. CDR3 coding DNA: TGTGCCAGCAGCGCCAGTAAGGGCGAGCCCCAGCATTTT. The V gene is TRBV6-5, the J gene TRBJ1-5; D ambiguous. This CDR3 comprises 13 residues. Deletions cut 6 bases from V and 8 bases from J, with 14 bases between. Germline CDR1 and CDR2: MNHEY and SVGAGI.

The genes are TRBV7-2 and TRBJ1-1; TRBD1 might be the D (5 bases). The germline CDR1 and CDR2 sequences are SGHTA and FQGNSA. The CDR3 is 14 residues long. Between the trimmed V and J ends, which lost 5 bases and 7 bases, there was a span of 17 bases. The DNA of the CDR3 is TGTGCCAGCAGCCCGAGGGGAGGTAGGGGTGAAGCTTTCTTT. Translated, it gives CASSPRGGRGEAFF. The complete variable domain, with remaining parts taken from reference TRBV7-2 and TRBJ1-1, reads GAGVSQSPSNKVTEKGKDVELRCDPISGHTALYWYRQSLGQGLEFLIYFQGNSAPDKSGLPSDRFSAERTGGSVSTLTIQRTQQEDSAVYLCASSPRGGRGEAFFGQGTRLTVV.

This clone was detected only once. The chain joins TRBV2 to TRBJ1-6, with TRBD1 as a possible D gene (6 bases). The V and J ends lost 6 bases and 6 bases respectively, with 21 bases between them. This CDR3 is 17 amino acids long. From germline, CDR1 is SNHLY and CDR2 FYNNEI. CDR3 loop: CASRDEQGATSNSPLHF. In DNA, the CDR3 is TGTGCCAGCAGGGACGAACAGGGAGCTACGAGTAATTCACCCCTCCACTTT.

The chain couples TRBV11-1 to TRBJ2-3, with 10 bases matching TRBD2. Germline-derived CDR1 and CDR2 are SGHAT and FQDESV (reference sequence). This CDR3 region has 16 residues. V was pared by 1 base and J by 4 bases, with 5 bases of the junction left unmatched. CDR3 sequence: CASSLGVAGGSDTQYF. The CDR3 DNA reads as TGTGCCAGCAGCTTAGGGGTAGCGGGGGGTTCAGATACGCAGTATTTT.

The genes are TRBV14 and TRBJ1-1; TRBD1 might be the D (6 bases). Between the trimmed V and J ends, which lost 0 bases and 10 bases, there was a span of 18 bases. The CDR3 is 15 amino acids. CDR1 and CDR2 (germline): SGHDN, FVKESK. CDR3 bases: TGTGCCAGCAGCCAAGATTACCCAGGGGCCGCGGGAGCTTTCTTT. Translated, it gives CASSQDYPGAAGAFF. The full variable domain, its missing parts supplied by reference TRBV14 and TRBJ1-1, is EAGVTQFPSHSVIEKGQTVTLRCDPISGHDNLYWYRRVMGKEIKFLLHFVKESKQDESGMPNNRFLAERTGGTYSTLKVQPAELEDSGVYFCASSQDYPGAAGAFFGQGTRLTVV.

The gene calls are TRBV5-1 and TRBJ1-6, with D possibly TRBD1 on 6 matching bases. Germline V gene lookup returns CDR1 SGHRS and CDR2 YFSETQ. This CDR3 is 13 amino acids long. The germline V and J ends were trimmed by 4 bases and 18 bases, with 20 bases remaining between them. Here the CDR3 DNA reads TGCGCCAGCAGCCCTACCGCGGACAGTACGCCCCACTTT. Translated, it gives CASSPTADSTPHF.

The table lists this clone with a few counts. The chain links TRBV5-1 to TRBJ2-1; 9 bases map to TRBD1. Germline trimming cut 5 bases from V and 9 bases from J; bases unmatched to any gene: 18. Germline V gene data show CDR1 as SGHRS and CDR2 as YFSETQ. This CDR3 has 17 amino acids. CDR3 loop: CASSPQGGTGLYSEQFF. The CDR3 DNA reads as TGCGCCAGCAGTCCGCAAGGAGGGACAGGGCTCTATAGTGAGCAGTTCTTC.

The CDR3 reads CASTNRGLANYGYTF. CDR3 nucleotides: TGTGCCAGTACGAACAGAGGACTAGCTAACTATGGCTACACCTTC. The J gene is TRBJ1-2, the V gene TRBV19; D remains unclear. V lost 7 bases and J 0 bases, leaving 15 bases between the germline ends. This CDR3 comprises 15 residues. Looked up from germline, CDR1 is LNHDA and CDR2 is SQIVND (reference sequence).

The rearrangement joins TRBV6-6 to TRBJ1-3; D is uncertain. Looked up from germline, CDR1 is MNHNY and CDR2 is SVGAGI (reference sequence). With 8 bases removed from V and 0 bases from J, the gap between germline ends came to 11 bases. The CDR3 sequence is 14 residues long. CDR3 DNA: TGTGCCAGCGAAGGACGGAGCTCTGGAAACACCATATATTTT. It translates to CASEGRSSGNTIYF.

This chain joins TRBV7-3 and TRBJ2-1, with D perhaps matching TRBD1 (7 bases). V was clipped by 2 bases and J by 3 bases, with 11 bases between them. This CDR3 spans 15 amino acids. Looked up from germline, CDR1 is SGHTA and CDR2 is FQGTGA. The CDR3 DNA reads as TGTGCCAGCAGCTTACAGGGGGGATTCTACAATGAGCAGTTCTTC. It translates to CASSLQGGFYNEQFF.

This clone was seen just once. The CDR3 region is CASSLTTALYGYTF. DNA of the CDR3: TGTGCCAGCAGCTTAACGACAGCGCTCTATGGCTACACCTTC. This chain joins TRBV5-5 and TRBJ1-2; possible D gene TRBD1, 5 bases. The CDR3 extends over 14 amino acids. Per germline, CDR1 SGHKS and CDR2 YYEKEE (reference sequence). V was cut by 2 bases and J by 4 bases, with 12 bases left in between.